The rows below give T cell receptor beta chains drawn from one sample of a study of blood T cell repertoires in COVID-19. Method: immunoSEQ multiplex PCR; TCRdb's copy keeps in-frame clones and lacks some. The top ten hold about 4% of the sample, which has about 300,000 clones, over 75% seen once. The sequenced sample was PBMCs or T cells enriched from blood (not recorded which). These receptors were obtained from a young man who had recovered from COVID-19. The CDR3 runs from the conserved cysteine through the conserved F or W. Each record gives: CDR3 DNA, CDR3 protein, clone size, J gene, D gene, V gene. D genes are given only for firm matches. Clone size, where shown, is once, few, many, or a class for clones that have expanded.

CDR3nt: TGTGCCAGTAGTATAACGGGGGGCGGAAACACCATATATTTT; CDR3aa: CASSITGGGNTIYF; abundance: NA; j_gene: TRBJ1-3; d_gene: NA; v_gene: TRBV19
CDR3nt: TGTGCCAGCAGCCTGACTAGGGGGCGATCCGAGCAGTACTTC; CDR3aa: CASSLTRGRSEQYF; abundance: NA; j_gene: TRBJ2-7; d_gene: NA; v_gene: TRBV5-8
CDR3nt: TGTGCCAGCAGGCGGGACGCCGCAGGGTATGGCTACACCTTC; CDR3aa: CASRRDAAGYGYTF; abundance: NA; j_gene: TRBJ1-2; d_gene: NA; v_gene: TRBV6-5
CDR3nt: TGTGCCAGTAGTCTATGGGGCTTATCAGATACGCAGTATTTT; CDR3aa: CASSLWGLSDTQYF; abundance: NA; j_gene: TRBJ2-3; d_gene: NA; v_gene: TRBV19
CDR3nt: TGTGCCAGCAGCCCCCCAGGATCCTACAATGAGCAGTTCTTC; CDR3aa: CASSPPGSYNEQFF; abundance: NA; j_gene: TRBJ2-1; d_gene: NA; v_gene: TRBV7-6
CDR3nt: TGTGCCAGCCCTAAGGGACAGGTTAACACTGAAGCTTTCTTT; CDR3aa: CASPKGQVNTEAFF; abundance: NA; j_gene: TRBJ1-1; d_gene: TRBD1; v_gene: TRBV6-5
CDR3nt: TGTGCCAGCAGTCGAACGACAGGGCCGGAACAGCCCCAGCATTTT; CDR3aa: CASSRTTGPEQPQHF; abundance: NA; j_gene: TRBJ1-5; d_gene: TRBD1; v_gene: TRBV6-5
CDR3nt: TGCGCCAGCACCACTTCCTTTGCGCGGGGGAGCCTCTACGAGCAGTACTTC; CDR3aa: CASTTSFARGSLYEQYF; abundance: NA; j_gene: TRBJ2-7; d_gene: TRBD2; v_gene: TRBV5-1
CDR3nt: TGCGCCAGCACCCCTGGACTAGCGGGAGCAAAGACCCAGTACTTC; CDR3aa: CASTPGLAGAKTQYF; abundance: NA; j_gene: TRBJ2-5; d_gene: TRBD2; v_gene: TRBV10-1
CDR3nt: TGTGCCAGCAGCTTCGGGGTGACAGGGATCGATGGCTACACCTTC; CDR3aa: CASSFGVTGIDGYTF; abundance: NA; j_gene: TRBJ1-2; d_gene: TRBD1; v_gene: TRBV5-6
CDR3nt: TGTGCCAGCAGTGAGAGGCTAGCCGATAACTCCTACGAGCAGTACTTC; CDR3aa: CASSERLADNSYEQYF; abundance: NA; j_gene: TRBJ2-7; d_gene: NA; v_gene: TRBV6-1
CDR3nt: TGCGCCAGCAGCCCAACTCCTAGCGGAGGGGATACGCAGTATTTT; CDR3aa: CASSPTPSGGDTQYF; abundance: NA; j_gene: TRBJ2-3; d_gene: TRBD2; v_gene: TRBV5-1
CDR3nt: TGTGCCAGTAGAGTCCCGCCGGGACAGGGGGACTATGGCTACACCTTC; CDR3aa: CASRVPPGQGDYGYTF; abundance: NA; j_gene: TRBJ1-2; d_gene: TRBD1; v_gene: TRBV19
CDR3nt: TGTGCCAGCAGCCTCCGGGGGGACACCACCTACGAGCAGTACTTC; CDR3aa: CASSLRGDTTYEQYF; abundance: NA; j_gene: TRBJ2-7; d_gene: NA; v_gene: TRBV7-9
CDR3nt: TGCGCCAGCAGTGAGACAGGCATCTATGGCTACACCTTC; CDR3aa: CASSETGIYGYTF; abundance: few; j_gene: TRBJ1-2; d_gene: NA; v_gene: TRBV10-2
CDR3nt: TGTGCCAGCAGTGAATTGTGGACTAGCGGTACGCAGTATTTT; CDR3aa: CASSELWTSGTQYF; abundance: NA; j_gene: TRBJ2-3; d_gene: TRBD2; v_gene: TRBV2
CDR3nt: TGTGCCAGCAGTTACGGACTTCTCATGAACACTGAAGCTTTCTTT; CDR3aa: CASSYGLLMNTEAFF; abundance: NA; j_gene: TRBJ1-1; d_gene: NA; v_gene: TRBV6-5
CDR3nt: TGTGCCAGCTCGACGGACAGGGCAATAATCTATGGCTACACCTTC; CDR3aa: CASSTDRAIIYGYTF; abundance: NA; j_gene: TRBJ1-2; d_gene: TRBD1; v_gene: TRBV18
CDR3nt: TGTGCCAGCAGCTTAATGAGGGTATCCGCTGAAGCTTTCTTT; CDR3aa: CASSLMRVSAEAFF; abundance: NA; j_gene: TRBJ1-1; d_gene: NA; v_gene: TRBV11-2
CDR3nt: TGCGCCAGCAGTGAGTTCGTCCTGCGTGAGGGCCGTTATGAGCAGTTCTTC; CDR3aa: CASSEFVLREGRYEQFF; abundance: NA; j_gene: TRBJ2-1; d_gene: NA; v_gene: TRBV10-1
CDR3nt: TGTGCCAGCAGCGTAGCAGGCGAACCCTTCAATGAGCAGTTCTTC; CDR3aa: CASSVAGEPFNEQFF; abundance: NA; j_gene: TRBJ2-1; d_gene: NA; v_gene: TRBV9
CDR3nt: TGTGCCAGTAGCAGACTAGCGGGAGGGTACAATGAGCAGTTCTTC; CDR3aa: CASSRLAGGYNEQFF; abundance: NA; j_gene: TRBJ2-1; d_gene: TRBD2; v_gene: TRBV19
CDR3nt: TGTGCCAGCAGCCCCCCGGGGGTCACTGAAGCTTTCTTT; CDR3aa: CASSPPGVTEAFF; abundance: NA; j_gene: TRBJ1-1; d_gene: NA; v_gene: TRBV3-1/TRBV3-2
CDR3nt: TGTGCCAGCTTGGGCGCTTCGGCTGGCGCAGATACGCAGTATTTT; CDR3aa: CASLGASAGADTQYF; abundance: NA; j_gene: TRBJ2-3; d_gene: NA; v_gene: TRBV27
CDR3nt: TGTGCCAGCAATCGGGACAGAGACACCGGGGAGCTGTTTTTT; CDR3aa: CASNRDRDTGELFF; abundance: NA; j_gene: TRBJ2-2; d_gene: TRBD1; v_gene: TRBV27
CDR3nt: TGTGCCAGCAGCTTTGGGTCGGGGTATGGCTACACCTTC; CDR3aa: CASSFGSGYGYTF; abundance: few; j_gene: TRBJ1-2; d_gene: NA; v_gene: TRBV7-9
CDR3nt: TGTGCCAGCAGTCCGGACAGGTTCGACGGGGAGCTGTTTTTT; CDR3aa: CASSPDRFDGELFF; abundance: NA; j_gene: TRBJ2-2; d_gene: TRBD1; v_gene: TRBV28